Below, 30 T cell receptor beta chains from the same sample are listed, as sequenced in a study of T cells of healthy individuals. MiXCR was run by TCRdb on the 5' RACE reads, yielding one entry per CDR3 protein. The data show about 53,000 distinct CDR3 sequences, roughly 15% seen once. The receptors derive from a human donor in good health.

The V and J genes are TRBV19 and TRBJ1-6; possibly TRBD1 for D (5 bases). The CDR3 loop spans 12 amino acids. Trimming took 3 bases from V and 10 from J, leaving 7 bases between them. CDR1 is LNHDA, CDR2 SQIVND, per germline (reference sequence). The CDR3 DNA is TGTGCCAGTAGTATGGACATCTCACCCCTCCACTTT. Translation gives CASSMDISPLHF.

The gene calls are TRBV3-1 and TRBJ2-2, with D perhaps given as TRBD1 or TRBD2 (5 bases each). The CDR3 is 14 residues long. Trimming removed 5 bases from V and 3 bases from J, with 10 bases in between. Germline lookup yields CDR1 LGHDT and CDR2 YNNKEL (reference sequence). CDR3 sequence reads: CASSRQGHTGELFF. CDR3 in DNA: TGTGCCAGCAGCAGGCAGGGACACACCGGGGAGCTGTTTTTT.

The chain joins TRBV4-3 to TRBJ2-5; D may be TRBD2 (6 bases). Germline values: CDR1 LGHNA, CDR2 YSLEER. V shed 0 bases and J shed 7 bases, with 18 bases lying between them. The CDR3 sequence is 16 residues long. This chain's CDR3 is CASSQEGAGASGTQYF. In nucleotides, the CDR3 is TGCGCCAGCAGCCAAGAGGGAGCGGGCGCAAGTGGGACCCAGTACTTC.

This clonotype was seen more than once but under ten times. This chain connects TRBV12-3 or TRBV12-4 to TRBJ1-3; no clear D. This CDR3 spans 17 amino acids. V was trimmed by 6 bases and J by 3 bases, leaving 21 bases between them. In DNA form, the CDR3 reads TGTGCCAGCAGCCCCTTAACAGTGGCCATCGGTGGAAACACCATATATTTT. Its protein is CASSPLTVAIGGNTIYF.

The rearrangement joins TRBV4-3 to TRBJ2-3; D ambiguous. The germline CDR1 and CDR2 sequences are LGHNA and YSLEER. V was pared by 1 base and J by 5 bases, with 7 bases between. This CDR3 has 13 amino acids. The CDR3 is CASSQVSGDTQYF. The CDR3 DNA reads TGCGCCAGCAGCCAAGTGTCAGGAGATACGCAGTATTTT.

This clonotype was counted many times. This chain uses TRBV19 with TRBJ2-5, with D uncertain. This CDR3 is built from 13 residues. Deletions cut 3 bases from V and 3 bases from J, with 8 bases between. Germline lookup yields CDR1 LNHDA and CDR2 SQIVND (reference sequence). CDR3 region: CASSIGLKETQYF. Here the CDR3 DNA reads TGTGCCAGTAGTATTGGCTTGAAAGAGACCCAGTACTTC.

The sample holds a few counts of this clonotype. The chain links TRBV12-3 or TRBV12-4 to TRBJ2-7; D may be TRBD2 (6 bases). Between the trimmed V and J ends, which lost 7 bases and 0 bases, there was a span of 16 bases. The CDR3 runs 15 residues. DNA of the CDR3: TGTGCCAGCACTACGGGACTGCCTTTCTCCTACGAGCAGTACTTC. Protein: CASTTGLPFSYEQYF.

This clonotype was recorded many times. The V and J genes are TRBV7-6 and TRBJ2-3; D is possibly TRBD1 or TRBD2 (5 bases each). This CDR3 spans 13 amino acids. In germline, CDR1 is SGHVS, CDR2 FNYEAQ. Trimming took off 3 bases at V and 4 bases at J, with 8 bases between the two ends. The CDR3 spells CASSFQGPDTQYF. The CDR3 nucleotides are TGTGCCAGCAGCTTCCAGGGACCAGATACGCAGTATTTT.

This sequence joins TRBV5-1 and TRBJ1-2; 11 bases match TRBD1. This CDR3 contains 14 residues. Germline V CDR1 and CDR2: SGHRS, YFSETQ. The V and J ends lost 4 bases and 8 bases, in that order; junction bases with no gene match: 7. The CDR3 DNA reads as TGCGCCAGCAGCCCGGACAGGGGGCCCGAGGGCTACACCTTC. This encodes CASSPDRGPEGYTF. Full variable domain (remainder filled in from reference TRBV5-1 and TRBJ1-2): KAGVTQTPRYLIKTRGQQVTLSCSPISGHRSVSWYQQTPGQGLQFLFEYFSETQRNKGNFPGRFSGRQFSNSRSEMNVSTLELGDSALYLCASSPDRGPEGYTFGSGTRLTVV.

The chain couples TRBV12-3 or TRBV12-4 to TRBJ1-1; a possible D gene is TRBD1 (5 bases). The V end was cut by 4 bases, the J end by 0 bases, with 12 bases between. CDR3 length: 15 amino acids. The CDR3 nucleotides read TGTGCCAGCAGTTCGGGGACGGCGCTGAACACTGAAGCTTTCTTT. It specifies CASSSGTALNTEAFF.

The chain uses TRBV24-1 and TRBJ2-5, with 10 bases lining up with TRBD2. Germline assignment: CDR1 KGHDR and CDR2 SFDVKD. V lost 1 base, J lost 1 base, and 2 bases stayed unmatched. The CDR3 length is 16 residues. This chain's CDR3 is CATSDFRTSGQETQYF. The CDR3 nucleotides are TGTGCCACCAGTGATTTCAGGACTAGCGGCCAAGAGACCCAGTACTTC.

This chain joins TRBV11-2 and TRBJ1-1; D gene unclear. Per the germline V gene, CDR1 is SGHAT and CDR2 is FQNNGV. The CDR3 length is 14 residues. V was cut by 2 bases and J by 2 bases, with 9 bases left in between. The CDR3 spells CASSLLDGNTEAFF. In DNA form, the CDR3 reads TGTGCCAGCAGCTTATTGGACGGAAACACTGAAGCTTTCTTT.

Many counts were recorded for this clonotype. This chain links TRBV6-5 with TRBJ1-6; D possibly corresponds to TRBD1 (6 bases). Germline-derived CDR1 and CDR2 are MNHEY and SVGAGI. The CDR3 contains 15 residues. The V gene lost 0 bases and the J gene lost 6 bases, with 9 bases spanning the gap. In DNA form, the CDR3 reads TGTGCCAGCAGTTACTCCGGGGGCGCTAATTCACCCCTCCACTTT. It is translated as CASSYSGGANSPLHF.

This clonotype was observed a few times. The genes are TRBV7-9 and TRBJ1-5, with 9 positions matching TRBD1. Germline V gene sequence: CDR1 SEHNR, CDR2 FQNEAQ (reference sequence). Germline trimming cut 2 bases from V and 5 bases from J; bases unmatched to any gene: 16. This CDR3 spans 19 amino acids. The CDR3, as DNA: TGTGCCAGCAGCTTAAGCAATAAAGCGACAGGGGGAAGCGATCAGCCCCAGCATTTT. Its translation: CASSLSNKATGGSDQPQHF. The full variable domain, its missing parts supplied by reference TRBV7-9 and TRBJ1-5, is DTGVSQNPRHKITKRGQNVTFRCDPISEHNRLYWYRQTLGQGPEFLTYFQNEAQLEKSRLLSDRFSAERPKGSFSTLEIQRTEQGDSAMYLCASSLSNKATGGSDQPQHFGDGTRLSIL.

This clonotype was counted between two and nine times. The V call is TRBV29-1, the J call TRBJ1-2, with D tentatively TRBD1 (6 bases). V was pared by 6 bases and J by 3 bases, with 11 bases between. CDR1 and CDR2 (germline): SQVTM, ANQGSEA. This CDR3 is built from 12 residues. Here the CDR3 reads CSVRGGYYGYTF. The CDR3 nucleotides are TGCAGCGTGAGGGGGGGTTACTATGGCTACACCTTC.

The V gene is TRBV4-1, the J gene TRBJ2-5, with unresolved D. This CDR3 spans 15 amino acids. Germline CDR1 reads MGHRA; CDR2 reads YSYEKL. Trimming took off 1 base at V and 2 bases at J, with 11 bases between the two ends. This chain's CDR3 is CASSQGVGRQETQYF. In DNA form, the CDR3 reads TGCGCCAGCAGCCAAGGGGTTGGCAGACAAGAGACCCAGTACTTC.

This clonotype occurred many times. The rearrangement links TRBV2 to TRBJ2-1; 7 bases agree with TRBD2. The CDR3 covers 15 residues. CDR1 and CDR2 (germline): SNHLY, FYNNEI. With V trimmed by 6 bases and J by 1 base, 6 bases remained unmatched. CDR3 DNA sequence: TGTGCCAGCAGGGGGGAAGCGGGATCCTACAATGAGCAGTTCTTC. This translates into CASRGEAGSYNEQFF.

This clonotype was seen at least ten times. The chain links TRBV20-1 to TRBJ2-3, with TRBD2 matching over 16 bases. Germline V lookup: CDR1 DFQATT, CDR2 SNEGSKA (reference sequence). The CDR3 runs 18 residues. Trimming removed 5 bases from V and 1 base from J; junction bases left unmatched: 9. CDR3 DNA: TGCAGTGCTGCCCCGGGACTAGCGGGGGGGCGTGGCACAGATACGCAGTATTTT. This codes for CSAAPGLAGGRGTDTQYF.

This clonotype was detected ten times or more. The CDR3 here is CASSLAGTDYGYTF. CDR3 sequence (DNA): TGTGCCAGCAGCTTAGCTGGGACAGACTATGGCTACACCTTC. This chain connects TRBV7-9 to TRBJ1-2, with 7 bases that match TRBD1. J lost 3 bases, V lost 0 bases, and 1 base had no gene match. From germline, CDR1 is SEHNR and CDR2 FQNEAQ (reference sequence). The CDR3 has 14 residues.

In this sample, this clonotype turned up many times. The chain links TRBV10-3 to TRBJ1-5; 7 bases line up with TRBD1. The germline V gene encodes CDR1 ENHRY and CDR2 SYGVKD. V lost 0 bases and J lost 5; bases outside the gene matches: 1. The CDR3 consists of 14 residues. The CDR3 spells CAISESRGDQPQHF. The DNA for the CDR3 is TGTGCCATCAGTGAGTCCAGGGGGGATCAGCCCCAGCATTTT.

This clonotype was found a few times. This chain connects TRBV27 to TRBJ1-1, with TRBD1 matching 12 bases. The trim removed 1 base at V and 8 bases at J, leaving 8 bases unmatched. This CDR3 has 16 amino acids. Germline CDR1 reads MNHEY; CDR2 reads SMNVEV (reference sequence). CDR3 coding DNA: TGTGCCAGCAGTTTATTCGGGACAGGGGGCAGGTGGGAAGCTTTCTTT. It codes for CASSLFGTGGRWEAFF.

V gene TRBV5-1 combines with J gene TRBJ2-5; D unclear. Trimming took off 0 bases at V and 1 base at J, with 16 bases between the two ends. The CDR3 totals 17 residues. Germline CDR1 reads SGHRS; CDR2 reads YFSETQ. CDR3 residues: CASSLVPGSQGQETQYF. CDR3 bases: TGCGCCAGCAGCTTGGTTCCTGGATCCCAAGGCCAAGAGACCCAGTACTTC.

The chain recombines TRBV7-6 with TRBJ1-1, with D possibly being TRBD1 (5 bases). The CDR3 covers 14 residues. Germline CDR1 reads SGHVS; CDR2 reads FNYEAQ. V gave up 3 bases and J gave up 2 bases, with 10 bases separating them. CDR3: CASSLGELNTEAFF. The CDR3 bases are TGTGCCAGCAGCTTGGGGGAGCTAAACACTGAAGCTTTCTTT. The full variable domain, with the rest looked up from reference TRBV7-6 and TRBJ1-1, is GAGVSQSPRYKVTKRGQDVALRCDPISGHVSLYWYRQALGQGPEFLTYFNYEAQQDKSGLPNDRFSAERPEGSISTLTIQRTEQRDSAMYRCASSLGELNTEAFFGQGTRLTVV.

This clonotype was detected ten times or more. CDR3 DNA: TGCGCCAGCAGCCAAGGTGGCCGCGGCTACCGTCGGGATACGCAGTATTTT. This gives the protein CASSQGGRGYRRDTQYF. The chain combines TRBV4-3 with TRBJ2-3; D not resolved. The CDR3 runs to 17 residues. CDR1 is LGHNA and CDR2 is YSLEER in the germline V gene. Trimming pared 1 base from V and 6 bases from J, leaving 20 bases between.

The V and J genes are TRBV6-5 and TRBJ2-2; tentative D call: TRBD1 (5 bases). Deletions cut 5 bases from V and 9 bases from J, with 16 bases between. This CDR3 has 14 residues. CDR1 MNHEY and CDR2 SVGAGI come from the germline V gene. The CDR3 protein is CASSNELLGRELFF. The CDR3 bases are TGTGCCAGCAGTAACGAGCTTTTGGGGCGGGAGCTGTTTTTT.

This clonotype has more than one count but fewer than ten. The genes are TRBV6-2 or TRBV6-3 and TRBJ2-5; D is uncertain. CDR3 length: 15 amino acids. Germline V gene data show CDR1 as MNHEY and CDR2 as SVGEGT. V lost 6 bases and J 1 base, leaving 15 bases between the germline ends. The DNA for the CDR3 is TGTGCCAGCAGCCTGAATCGCGGCGTCCAAGAGACCCAGTACTTC. It translates to CASSLNRGVQETQYF.

This clonotype was detected ten times or more. This chain links TRBV29-1 with TRBJ2-1; no reliable D call. Germline V CDR1 and CDR2: SQVTM, ANQGSEA. Trimming removed 6 bases from V and 5 bases from J, with 20 bases in between. The CDR3 is 15 residues long. Here the CDR3 DNA reads TGCAGCGTAACGAAACCGGGCAGAAAAAACAATGAGCAGTTCTTC. Translating it yields CSVTKPGRKNNEQFF.

The V gene is TRBV7-2, the J gene TRBJ2-1, with TRBD2 identical over 9 bases. J was trimmed by 6 bases and V by 8 bases; bases with no gene match: 11. CDR1 SGHTA and CDR2 FQGNSA come from the germline V gene. The length of the CDR3 is 15 residues. The CDR3 here is CASVSGTSYINEQFF. CDR3 nucleotide sequence: TGTGCCAGCGTCTCCGGGACTAGCTATATCAATGAGCAGTTCTTC.

This clonotype was observed at least ten times. The V call is TRBV6-1, the J call TRBJ1-2; 7 bases map to TRBD1. The germline CDR1 and CDR2 sequences are MNHNS and SASEGT. V shed 3 bases and J 4 bases; nucleotides not matched to a gene: 5. This CDR3 is built from 14 residues. CDR3 amino acids: CASSDGGQIYGYTF. CDR3 DNA: TGTGCCAGCAGTGACGGGGGACAGATCTATGGCTACACCTTC.

Ten or more counts support this clonotype. The V gene is TRBV6-2 or TRBV6-3, the J gene TRBJ1-1; perhaps TRBD1 as D (5 bases). From germline, CDR1 is MNHEY and CDR2 SVGEGT. Trimming left V 2 bases short and J 1 base short, with 17 bases between. The CDR3 length is 17 residues. In DNA form, the CDR3 reads TGTGCCAGCAGTTACCCCCAGGGCAGGAGGGCGAACACTGAAGCTTTCTTT. This sequence encodes CASSYPQGRRANTEAFF.